This T cell receptor beta chain was observed in a study of blood T cell repertoires in COVID-19. Study context: Some COVID-19 samples were acute and others convalescent; all came from the United States, Italy and Spain.

V lost 5 bases and J lost 11; bases outside the gene matches: 6. Germline V CDR1 and CDR2: DFQATT, SNEGSKA (reference sequence). This CDR3 has 11 amino acids. Sequenced by immunoSEQ multiplex PCR; TCRdb stores in-frame clones only, minus some. The sample has 50,000 to 65,000 clones; around 80% are singletons. The chain has TRBV20-1 and TRBJ1-1; 9 positions match TRBD1. Sequenced input: peripheral blood. The clonotype originates from a human donor in a cohort sampled during active COVID-19. The CDR3 region is CSAGQGKRAFF. The CDR3 DNA is TGCAGTGCTGGACAGGGGAAGAGGGCTTTCTTT.